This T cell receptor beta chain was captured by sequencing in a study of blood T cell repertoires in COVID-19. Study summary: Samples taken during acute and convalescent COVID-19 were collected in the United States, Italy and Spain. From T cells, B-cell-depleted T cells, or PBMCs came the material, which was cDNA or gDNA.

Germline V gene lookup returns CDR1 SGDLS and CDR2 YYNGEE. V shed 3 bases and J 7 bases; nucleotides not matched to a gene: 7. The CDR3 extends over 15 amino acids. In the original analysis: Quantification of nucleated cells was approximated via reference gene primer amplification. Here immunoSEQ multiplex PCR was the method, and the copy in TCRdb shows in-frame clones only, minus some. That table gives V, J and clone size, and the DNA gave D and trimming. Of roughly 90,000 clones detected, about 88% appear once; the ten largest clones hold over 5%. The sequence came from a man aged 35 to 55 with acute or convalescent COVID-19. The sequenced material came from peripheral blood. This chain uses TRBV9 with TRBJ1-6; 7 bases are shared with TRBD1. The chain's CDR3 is CASSGGTEQNSPLHF. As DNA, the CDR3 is TGTGCCAGCAGCGGGGGGACAGAGCAGAATTCACCCCTCCACTTT.